This TCR beta chain was obtained from a study of molecular identifiers for immune sequencing clone quantification. About the research overall: In replicates, RNA taken from roughly 20,000 or 100,000 naive CD8 cells was divided five ways, and four portions underwent sequencing.

Using its own MiXCR run on the PCR reads, TCRdb lists one record per CDR3 protein. The table has under 600,000 distinct CDR3 sequences, around 25% seen once. As CD8+CD4-CCR7+CD45RA+ cells, naive CD8 T cells were sorted. Germline V gene lookup returns CDR1 MNHEY and CDR2 SMNVEV (reference sequence). This CDR3 is built from 16 residues. The V and J ends lost 3 bases and 3 bases respectively, with 18 bases between them. This clonotype has only a few counts. The sample taken for sequencing was naive CD8+ T cells from blood, with Jurkat cell RNA spiked in. Indicated subset: FACS-sorted CD8+CD4-CCR7+CD45RA+ naive T cells. The chain couples TRBV27 to TRBJ2-7; perhaps TRBD2 as D (6 bases). This TCR derives from a human donor in good health. Some libraries in this study had Jurkat cell RNA spiked in. Here the CDR3 DNA reads TGTGCCAGCAGTTTCCTAGCGCCCAGTGGGTACTACGAGCAGTACTTC. Translation gives CASSFLAPSGYYEQYF.